Listed below are T cell receptor beta chains from one sample, sequenced in a study of T cell repertoires in cytomegalovirus infection. TCRdb reanalysed the reads using MiXCR and keeps one entry per CDR3 protein. The sample comprises around 710,000 distinct CDR3 sequences, 25% to 30% of which are singletons, and 10% to 15% rests with the top ten. These receptors' targets are unknown. Sample: cultured CD8+ T cells from PBMCs, taken from culture after CMV antigen stimulation. The source of these receptors is a human donor in good health (CMV status not recorded). Some clones in this sample may be carry-over from other donors' samples. Each CDR3 is given with its conserved first and last residue. Fields, in order: J gene, D gene, clone size, V gene, CDR3 protein, CDR3 DNA. The D gene is left open where the match is weak. Expanded clones get a size class; other rows say once, few or many, or leave the size out.

TRBJ2-7	-	-	TRBV7-9	CASSLAGRNEQYF	TGTGCCAGCAGCTTAGCGGGAAGGAACGAGCAGTACTTC
TRBJ2-7	-	few	TRBV7-6	CASSLRGSDEQYF	TGTGCCAGCAGCTTACGGGGGAGCGACGAGCAGTACTTC
TRBJ2-5	-	-	TRBV12-3/TRBV12-4	CASSLWRGRWQETQYF	TGTGCCAGCAGTTTATGGAGGGGGCGATGGCAAGAGACCCAGTACTTC
TRBJ1-5	-	few	TRBV12-3/TRBV12-4	CASNPGPSNQPQHF	TGTGCCAGCAATCCCGGACCTAGCAATCAGCCCCAGCATTTT
TRBJ2-2	TRBD1	-	TRBV20-1	CSAAGQGARATGELFF	TGCAGTGCCGCCGGACAGGGGGCGAGGGCGACCGGGGAGCTGTTTTTT
TRBJ1-2	-	once	TRBV29-1	CSVGIRGVYGYTF	TGCAGCGTGGGGATCAGGGGTGTGTATGGCTACACCTTC
TRBJ2-3	TRBD1	-	TRBV19	CASSLLTGSTDTQYF	TGTGCCAGTAGTTTGCTGACAGGGAGCACAGATACGCAGTATTTT
TRBJ1-6	-	-	TRBV7-6	CASRVGGGSPLHF	TGTGCCAGCAGAGTCGGGGGCGGCTCACCCCTCCACTTT
TRBJ1-3	-	few	TRBV10-3	CAILYRLPSGNTIYF	TGTGCCATACTATACAGGTTACCCTCTGGAAACACCATATATTTT
TRBJ1-1	-	-	TRBV4-3	CASSQDRLGAATEAFF	TGCGCCAGCAGCCAAGATCGGTTGGGGGCCGCCACTGAAGCTTTCTTT
TRBJ2-1	TRBD2	-	TRBV7-6	CASWSSGDSYNEQFF	TGTGCCAGCTGGAGTAGCGGGGACTCCTACAATGAGCAGTTCTTC
TRBJ2-5	-	-	TRBV12-3/TRBV12-4	CAVQQFVGGETQYF	TGTGCCGTCCAACAGTTTGTGGGGGGAGAGACCCAGTACTTC
TRBJ2-7	-	-	TRBV5-4	CASSTPGAGDSYEQYF	TGTGCCAGCAGCACTCCGGGGGCAGGTGATTCCTACGAGCAGTACTTC
TRBJ2-1	-	-	TRBV9	CASSAGSNNEQFF	TGTGCCAGCAGCGCTGGAAGTAACAATGAGCAGTTCTTC
TRBJ1-6	-	few	TRBV6-1	CASSLEGNSPLHF	TGTGCCAGCAGCTTAGAGGGGAATTCACCCCTCCACTTT
TRBJ2-3	-	few	TRBV10-3	CAISDFHLGADRWTTHTQYF	TGTGCCATCAGTGATTTCCACTTAGGGGCGGACAGATGGACTACCCATACGCAGTATTTT
TRBJ2-2	TRBD1	-	TRBV6-6	CATATDRANTGELFF	TGTGCCACGGCGACGGACAGGGCGAACACCGGGGAGCTGTTTTTT
TRBJ2-2	-	-	TRBV4-1	CASSQGQMNTGELFF	TGCGCCAGCAGCCAAGGTCAGATGAACACCGGGGAGCTGTTTTTT
TRBJ2-3	-	few	TRBV7-6	CASSLALDRSRTQYF	TGTGCCAGCAGCTTAGCGCTCGACCGATCCCGTACGCAGTATTTT
TRBJ2-3	TRBD2	many	TRBV7-2	CASSLPSGGHQGDTQYF	TGTGCCAGCAGCTTACCTAGCGGGGGGCATCAGGGAGATACGCAGTATTTT
TRBJ2-7	TRBD2	-	TRBV7-4	CASSPPIAGQYEQYF	TGTGCCAGCAGCCCCCCCATAGCGGGGCAATACGAGCAGTACTTC
TRBJ1-2	-	-	TRBV20-1	CSARDRAGVNYGYTF	TGCAGTGCTAGAGATAGGGCAGGGGTCAACTATGGCTACACCTTC
TRBJ1-1	-	-	TRBV4-1	CASSQEEGVVNTEAFF	TGTGCCAGCAGCCAAGAGGAAGGGGTGGTGAACACTGAAGCTTTCTTT
TRBJ1-1	-	-	TRBV7-3	CASSLSHGGNTEAFF	TGTGCCAGCAGCTTATCGCACGGGGGGAACACTGAAGCTTTCTTT
TRBJ1-1	TRBD1	-	TRBV28	CASSLSRTGGDSAFF	TGTGCCAGCAGTTTATCTCGGACAGGGGGCGACTCAGCTTTCTTT
TRBJ1-2	TRBD1	-	TRBV27	CASRQTGGASYGYTF	TGTGCCAGCAGGCAGACAGGGGGCGCCAGCTATGGCTACACCTTC
TRBJ1-2	-	-	TRBV29-1	CSVRYSPDGYTF	TGCAGCGTTAGGTATAGTCCCGATGGCTACACCTTC
TRBJ2-7	TRBD1	many	TRBV7-2	CASTLVGTGFYEQYF	TGTGCCAGCACCCTCGTGGGGACAGGGTTTTACGAGCAGTACTTC
TRBJ2-3	-	few	TRBV12-3/TRBV12-4	CASRAWGSGTDTQYF	TGTGCCAGCAGGGCCTGGGGCAGTGGCACAGATACGCAGTATTTT
TRBJ2-3	-	-	TRBV7-6	CASSPLGTPDTQYF	TGTGCCAGCAGCCCATTAGGAACCCCAGATACGCAGTATTTT
TRBJ2-3	TRBD2	-	TRBV6-6	CASTPGLEGEDTQYF	TGTGCCAGCACCCCGGGACTAGAGGGTGAGGATACGCAGTATTTT
TRBJ2-7	-	-	TRBV20-1	CSATPGNSYEQYF	TGCAGTGCTACCCCGGGAAACTCCTACGAGCAGTACTTC
TRBJ2-5	-	-	TRBV3-1	CASSQDQHLGAGETQYF	TGTGCCAGCAGCCAAGACCAACATTTGGGGGCGGGAGAGACCCAGTACTTC
TRBJ2-6	-	many	TRBV7-2	CASSPKRSGANVLTF	TGTGCCAGCAGCCCCAAGAGATCTGGGGCCAACGTCCTGACTTTC
TRBJ2-1	-	-	TRBV7-9	CASSLVLRHGISYNEQFF	TGTGCCAGCAGCTTAGTCCTCCGACACGGGATATCCTACAATGAGCAGTTCTTC
TRBJ1-4	-	-	TRBV10-3	CAISESPLNEKLFF	TGTGCCATCAGTGAGTCCCCCCTTAATGAAAAACTGTTTTTT
TRBJ2-1	TRBD1	few	TRBV5-6	CASSLDRGQKRSYNEQFF	TGTGCCAGCAGCTTGGACAGGGGGCAGAAACGCTCCTACAATGAGCAGTTCTTC
TRBJ2-2	TRBD2	many	TRBV7-9	CASSANGGANHGELFF	TGTGCCAGCAGCGCAAACGGGGGGGCGAATCACGGGGAGCTGTTTTTT
TRBJ2-7	TRBD2	few	TRBV19	CASMRGAGGPGEQYF	TGTGCCAGTATGCGTGGGGCGGGGGGGCCCGGCGAGCAGTACTTC
TRBJ1-2	-	many	TRBV12-3/TRBV12-4	CASSLNGAGYGYTF	TGTGCCAGCAGTTTAAACGGGGCAGGCTATGGCTACACCTTC
TRBJ1-2	TRBD1	many	TRBV7-6	CASSTGQGVNYGYTF	TGTGCCAGCAGCACCGGACAGGGGGTGAACTATGGCTACACCTTC
TRBJ2-1	-	-	TRBV10-3	CAISEIAASSYNEQFF	TGTGCCATCAGTGAGATAGCTGCGAGCTCCTACAATGAGCAGTTCTTC
TRBJ2-6	-	many	TRBV7-2	CASSLSTGALSGANVLTF	TGTGCCAGCAGCTTAAGTACAGGTGCCCTCTCTGGGGCCAACGTCCTGACTTTC
TRBJ1-2	-	few	TRBV12-3/TRBV12-4	CASSAGDGFYGYTF	TGTGCCAGCAGTGCCGGGGACGGATTCTATGGCTACACCTTC
TRBJ2-7	-	few	TRBV6-6	CASSYSQSEQYF	TGTGCCAGCAGTTACTCCCAGTCCGAGCAGTACTTC
TRBJ2-2	TRBD1	-	TRBV27	CASSFGQGMIGELFF	TGTGCCAGCAGTTTCGGACAGGGAATGATCGGGGAGCTGTTTTTT
TRBJ2-1	-	few	TRBV7-9	CASRPPMDEQFF	TGTGCCAGCAGACCCCCGATGGATGAGCAGTTCTTC
TRBJ1-5	-	many	TRBV5-5	CASSPDGGAGYQPQHF	TGTGCCAGCAGCCCGGACGGGGGGGCCGGGTACCAGCCCCAGCATTTT
TRBJ1-6	-	-	TRBV4-1	CASSHPVRSNSPLHF	TGCGCCAGCAGCCACCCGGTCAGGAGCAATTCACCCCTCCACTTT